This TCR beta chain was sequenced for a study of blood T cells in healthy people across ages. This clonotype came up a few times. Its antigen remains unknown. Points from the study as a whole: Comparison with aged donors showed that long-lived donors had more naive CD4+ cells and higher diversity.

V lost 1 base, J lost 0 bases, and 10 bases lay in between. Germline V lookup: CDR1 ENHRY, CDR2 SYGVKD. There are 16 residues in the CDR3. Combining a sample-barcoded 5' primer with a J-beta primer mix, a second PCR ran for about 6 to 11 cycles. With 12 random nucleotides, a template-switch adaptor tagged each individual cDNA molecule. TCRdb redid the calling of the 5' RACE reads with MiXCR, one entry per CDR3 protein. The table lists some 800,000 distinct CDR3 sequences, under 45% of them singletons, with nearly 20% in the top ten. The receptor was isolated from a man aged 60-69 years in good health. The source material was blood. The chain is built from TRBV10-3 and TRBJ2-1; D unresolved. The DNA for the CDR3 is TGTGCCATCAGTGAGTTTGGGTTGCTCTCCTACAATGAGCAGTTCTTC. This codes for CAISEFGLLSYNEQFF.